This T cell receptor beta chain was retrieved from a study of cytomegalovirus exposure and HLA in healthy donors. Background on the study: HLA-typed donors contributed some 85 million unique TCRs, which were held in an early data release.

The study ran its PCR with 60 Vbeta and 13 Jbeta primers. Produced via immunoSEQ multiplex PCR; TCRdb's table is partial and in-frame only. The sample table sets out around 150,000 clones. With regard to this clone: The antigen is not known.

Findings and limits, study-wide: Associated with cytomegalovirus, according to the listing, were 150 to 200 TCR beta chains.

Germline CDR1 reads SGHKS; CDR2 reads YYEKEE (reference sequence). The CDR3 has 14 residues. The junction had 6 bases not matched to a gene; V was cut back by 4 bases and J by 3 bases. The chain combines TRBV5-5 with TRBJ1-1; 7 bases fit TRBD1. This receptor was taken from a man aged 35 to 55 in good health and CMV-seronegative. The sequenced material came from PBMCs. In DNA, the CDR3 is TGTGCCAGCAGCCGACAGGGTGGGGACACTGAAGCTTTCTTT. This codes for CASSRQGGDTEAFF.